Following are 21 T cell receptor beta chains from one sample sequenced in a study of T cell changes during pregnancy in multiple sclerosis. Method: immunoSEQ multiplex PCR; TCRdb's copy keeps in-frame clones and lacks some. The sample yields tens of thousands of clones, approximately 90% seen once. Sequences were derived from peripheral blood, sampled in the third trimester of pregnancy. The receptor source for this set is a female donor with multiple sclerosis, enrolled in a pregnancy study.

CDR3 protein: CASSVGTTYNEQFF. The CDR3 region has the DNA TGTGCCAGCAGCGTAGGAACTACTTACAATGAGCAGTTCTTC. The chain uses TRBV9 and TRBJ2-1, with D unclear. The CDR3 is made up of 14 amino acids. The germline V gene encodes CDR1 SGDLS and CDR2 YYNGEE. Trimming took 0 bases from V and 4 from J, leaving 8 bases between them.

This chain joins TRBV10-3 and TRBJ2-7; D perhaps matches TRBD2 (6 bases). Germline V gives CDR1 ENHRY, CDR2 SYGVKD. V was pared by 6 bases and J by 0 bases, with 18 bases between. The CDR3 extends over 16 amino acids. The CDR3 loop reads CAISQHRAGNSYEQYF. CDR3 bases: TGTGCCATCAGCCAACATCGGGCGGGGAACTCCTACGAGCAGTACTTC.

This rearrangement joins TRBV4-1 to TRBJ1-2; unclear D gene. The CDR3 contains 16 residues. Germline CDR1 MGHRA, CDR2 YSYEKL. V lost 3 bases and J 8 bases, leaving 22 bases between the germline ends. DNA of the CDR3: TGCGCCAGCAGCCAGGCGGGCGCGGGTTGGGCGGCGGGCTACACCTTC. Amino acid sequence: CASSQAGAGWAAGYTF.

The V gene is TRBV15, the J gene TRBJ2-5, with 7 bases fitting TRBD2. Germline V gene data show CDR1 as LNHNV and CDR2 as YYDKDF (reference sequence). Unmatched junction bases numbered 20, after V lost 5 bases and J lost 5 bases. The CDR3 covers 18 residues. CDR3 in amino acids: CATSPSGGGLLGVETQYF. CDR3 bases: TGTGCCACCAGCCCCTCGGGGGGAGGCCTCTTGGGGGTTGAGACCCAGTACTTC.

V is TRBV5-6 and J is TRBJ1-5; D is perhaps TRBD1 (6 bases). Per the germline V gene, CDR1 is SGHDT and CDR2 is YYEEEE. Trimming cost V 0 bases and J 2 bases, with 15 bases left between them. The CDR3 has 17 amino acids. CDR3 residues: CASSLAARGRRNQPQHF. CDR3 DNA: TGTGCCAGCAGCTTGGCCGCCAGGGGCCGACGCAATCAGCCCCAGCATTTT. Supplemented by reference TRBV5-6 and TRBJ1-5, the full variable domain reads DAGVTQSPTHLIKTRGQQVTLRCSPKSGHDTVSWYQQALGQGPQFIFQYYEEEERQRGNFPDRFSGHQFPNYSSELNVNALLLGDSALYLCASSLAARGRRNQPQHFGDGTRLSIL.

The chain joins TRBV5-8 to TRBJ2-5; TRBD2 is a possible D gene (7 bases). Germline CDR1 reads SGHTS; CDR2 reads YDEGEE. This CDR3 is built from 14 residues. Trimming stripped 2 bases from V and 3 bases from J, with 11 bases between. As DNA, the CDR3 is TGTGCCAGCAGCTTCGGGGGGCAGGAAGAGACCCAGTACTTC. Translating gives CASSFGGQEETQYF.

V and J are TRBV19 and TRBJ1-5; D gene unclear. The CDR3 is made up of 13 amino acids. Per the germline V gene, CDR1 is LNHDA and CDR2 is SQIVND (reference sequence). Trimming removed 3 bases from V and 5 bases from J, with 8 bases in between. CDR3 DNA sequence: TGTGCCAGTAGTATGGGGAGGGATCAGCCCCAGCATTTT. This sequence encodes CASSMGRDQPQHF. Full variable domain (outside the CDR3, taken from reference TRBV19 and TRBJ1-5): DGGITQSPKYLFRKEGQNVTLSCEQNLNHDAMYWYRQDPGQGLRLIYYSQIVNDFQKGDIAEGYSVSREKKESFPLTVTSAQKNPTAFYLCASSMGRDQPQHFGDGTRLSIL.

This clone was seen more than once but under ten times. V and J are TRBV7-9 and TRBJ1-2; no reliable D call. In germline, CDR1 is SEHNR, CDR2 FQNEAQ (reference sequence). The germline V and J ends were trimmed by 5 bases and 1 base, with 5 bases remaining between them. The CDR3 runs to 12 residues. CDR3 region: CASSGSNYGYTF. The DNA for the CDR3 is TGTGCCAGCAGCGGGAGTAACTATGGCTACACCTTC.

V gene TRBV11-2 combines with J gene TRBJ2-3, with D hard to call. Trimming cost V 4 bases and J 1 base, with 12 bases left between them. The CDR3 covers 15 residues. CDR1 and CDR2 from the germline V gene are SGHAT and FQNNGV. This CDR3 is CASSSTLYGTDTQYF. In DNA, the CDR3 is TGTGCCAGCAGCTCTACCTTATACGGCACAGATACGCAGTATTTT. The full variable domain, with the rest looked up from reference TRBV11-2 and TRBJ2-3, is EAGVAQSPRYKIIEKRQSVAFWCNPISGHATLYWYQQILGQGPKLLIQFQNNGVVDDSQLPKDRFSAERLKGVDSTLKIQPAKLEDSAVYLCASSSTLYGTDTQYFGPGTRLTVL.

This chain joins TRBV5-8 and TRBJ2-3; 7 positions match TRBD1. After removal of 6 bases from V and 1 base from J, the junction contained 8 bases not matched to a gene. The CDR3 has 15 residues. Germline V gene lookup returns CDR1 SGHTS and CDR2 YDEGEE. The CDR3 sequence: CASKNRGFGTDTQYF. The CDR3 DNA is TGTGCCAGCAAGAACAGGGGATTTGGCACAGATACGCAGTATTTT.

A single count supports this clone. The chain is built from TRBV30 and TRBJ1-2; maybe TRBD1 (5 bases). The germline gives CDR1 GTSNPN, CDR2 SVGIG (reference sequence). The CDR3 runs 14 residues. Trimming cost V 7 bases and J 3 bases, with 18 bases left between them. CDR3: CASPGGDSHYGYTF. DNA of the CDR3: TGTGCCTCCCCCGGGGGGGATAGTCACTATGGCTACACCTTC.

A word on this clone: The junction departs from germline at one end; a sequencing error may be responsible. This same CDR3 is encoded by further DNA sequences in the sample. The chain uses TRBV15 and TRBJ1-1; TRBD1 aligns across 7 bases. CDR1 and CDR2 (germline): LNHNV, YYDKDF (reference sequence). The CDR3 contains 17 residues. The CDR3: CATSRGDRAALNTEAFF. Written as DNA, the CDR3 is TGTGCCACCAGCAGAGGCGACAGGGCCGCCCTGAATACTGAAGCTTTCTTT. The variable domain in full, with the rest retrieved from reference TRBV15 and TRBJ1-1, is DAMVIQNPRYQVTQFGKPVTLSCSQTLNHNVMYWYQQKSSQAPKLLFHYYDKDFNNEADTPDNFQSRRPNTSFCFLDIRSPGLGDTAMYLCATSRGDRAALNTEAFFGQGTRLTVV.

The rearrangement joins TRBV19 to TRBJ1-2, with TRBD1 matching 9 bases. From germline, CDR1 is LNHDA and CDR2 SQIVND (reference sequence). The CDR3 sequence is 15 residues long. Germline trimming cut 6 bases from V and 5 bases from J; bases unmatched to any gene: 10. The CDR3, as DNA: TGTGCCAGTAGGGACAGGGGATTAACGTTGTATGGCTACACCTTC. This translates into CASRDRGLTLYGYTF.

CDR3 DNA: TGTGCCAGCAGTCCTGGGACTAGCGGGGGAACAGATACGCAGTATTTT. Translation: CASSPGTSGGTDTQYF. The chain carries TRBV11-3 and TRBJ2-3; TRBD2 matches at 14 bases. V lost 6 bases and J lost 3; bases outside the gene matches: 5. This CDR3 is 16 amino acids long. Germline V gene data show CDR1 as SGHNT and CDR2 as YENEEA.

The chain joins TRBV5-4 to TRBJ2-2; D perhaps matches TRBD2 (5 bases). Looked up from germline, CDR1 is SGHNT and CDR2 is YYREEE (reference sequence). Trimming pared 2 bases from V and 7 bases from J, leaving 18 bases between. The CDR3 sequence is 16 residues long. The CDR3 is CASSFGGQSLNGELFF. The CDR3 coding sequence is TGTGCCAGCAGCTTCGGCGGGCAGAGCCTCAACGGGGAGCTGTTTTTT. Full variable domain (missing parts from reference TRBV5-4 and TRBJ2-2): ETGVTQSPTHLIKTRGQQVTLRCSSQSGHNTVSWYQQALGQGPQFIFQYYREEENGRGNFPPRFSGLQFPNYSSELNVNALELDDSALYLCASSFGGQSLNGELFFGEGSRLTVL.

The J gene is TRBJ1-6, the V gene TRBV4-1; D may be TRBD1 (6 bases). The germline gives CDR1 MGHRA, CDR2 YSYEKL. CDR3 length: 14 amino acids. V lost 2 bases and J 6 bases, leaving 8 bases between the germline ends. CDR3 protein: CASSQQGRNSPLHF. Here the CDR3 DNA reads TGCGCCAGCAGCCAACAGGGGCGTAATTCACCCCTCCACTTT.

This chain links TRBV7-9 with TRBJ2-7, with D perhaps TRBD1 (5 bases). V shed 4 bases and J shed 6 bases, with 19 bases lying between them. There are 15 residues in the CDR3. Germline CDR1 SEHNR, CDR2 FQNEAQ (reference sequence). The DNA of the CDR3 is TGTGCCAGCAGCTCTAGACAGTCCTTTATACTCGAGCAGTACTTC. As protein: CASSSRQSFILEQYF.

The J gene is TRBJ2-3, the V gene TRBV9; D call uncertain. V lost 0 bases, J lost 2 bases, and 7 bases lay in between. CDR3 size: 14 residues. CDR1 and CDR2 from the germline V gene are SGDLS and YYNGEE. CDR3 sequence reads: CASSVGAATDTQYF. The CDR3 DNA sequence: TGTGCCAGCAGCGTAGGGGCAGCCACAGATACGCAGTATTTT.

J is TRBJ1-3 and V is TRBV15, with no clear D. The V end lost 5 bases, the J end lost 1 base, and 3 bases lay between the germline ends. This CDR3 is built from 12 residues. Germline values: CDR1 LNHNV, CDR2 YYDKDF (reference sequence). DNA of the CDR3: TGTGCCACCAGCCGGTCTGGAAACACCATATATTTT. Encoded protein: CATSRSGNTIYF.

The rearrangement links TRBV6-5 to TRBJ2-3; 9 nucleotides align to TRBD1. Trimming removed 1 base from V and 2 bases from J; junction bases left unmatched: 4. The CDR3 totals 16 residues. The germline gives CDR1 MNHEY, CDR2 SVGAGI. CDR3: CASSYWGQGDTDTQYF. The DNA of the CDR3 is TGTGCCAGCAGTTACTGGGGACAGGGAGACACAGATACGCAGTATTTT.

In this sample, this clone turned up once. The chain has TRBV5-1 and TRBJ1-2; D possibly corresponds to TRBD1 (5 bases). V lost 5 bases and J 2 bases, leaving 16 bases between the germline ends. Germline CDR1 is SGHRS and CDR2 is YFSETQ. There are 15 residues in the CDR3. The DNA of the CDR3 is TGCGCCAGCAGACGGGGGGGTGGCCTAAACTATGGCTACACCTTC. It is translated as CASRRGGGLNYGYTF.